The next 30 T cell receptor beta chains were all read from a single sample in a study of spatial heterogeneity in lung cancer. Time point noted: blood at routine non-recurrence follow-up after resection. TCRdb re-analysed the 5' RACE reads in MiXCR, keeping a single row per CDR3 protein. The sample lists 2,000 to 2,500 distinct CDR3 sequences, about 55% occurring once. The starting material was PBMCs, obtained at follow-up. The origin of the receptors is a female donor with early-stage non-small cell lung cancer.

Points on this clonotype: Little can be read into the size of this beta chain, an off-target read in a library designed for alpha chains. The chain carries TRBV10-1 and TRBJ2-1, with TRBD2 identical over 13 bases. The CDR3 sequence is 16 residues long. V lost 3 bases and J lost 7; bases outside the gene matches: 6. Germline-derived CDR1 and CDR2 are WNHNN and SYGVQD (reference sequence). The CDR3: CASSDPKGLAGNEQFF. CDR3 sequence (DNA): TGCGCCAGCAGTGATCCCAAGGGACTAGCGGGAAATGAGCAGTTCTTC.

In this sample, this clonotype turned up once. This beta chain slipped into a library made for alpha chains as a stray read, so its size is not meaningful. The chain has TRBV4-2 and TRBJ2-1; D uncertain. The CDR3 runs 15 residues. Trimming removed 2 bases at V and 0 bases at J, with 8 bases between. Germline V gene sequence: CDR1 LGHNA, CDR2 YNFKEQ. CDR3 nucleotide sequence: TGTGCCAGCAGCCAAACTCTACTCTCCTACAATGAGCAGTTCTTC. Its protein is CASSQTLLSYNEQFF.

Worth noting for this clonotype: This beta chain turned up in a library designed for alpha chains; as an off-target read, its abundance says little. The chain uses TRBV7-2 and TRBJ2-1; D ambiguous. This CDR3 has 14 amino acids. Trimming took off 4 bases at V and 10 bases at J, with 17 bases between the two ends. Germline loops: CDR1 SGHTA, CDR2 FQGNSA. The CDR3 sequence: CASSSVHFLGEQFF. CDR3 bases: TGTGCCAGCAGCTCAGTCCACTTCCTCGGGGAGCAGTTCTTC. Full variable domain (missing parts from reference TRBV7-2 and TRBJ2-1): GAGVSQSPSNKVTEKGKDVELRCDPISGHTALYWYRQSLGQGLEFLIYFQGNSAPDKSGLPSDRFSAERTGGSVSTLTIQRTQQEDSAVYLCASSSVHFLGEQFFGPGTRLTVL.

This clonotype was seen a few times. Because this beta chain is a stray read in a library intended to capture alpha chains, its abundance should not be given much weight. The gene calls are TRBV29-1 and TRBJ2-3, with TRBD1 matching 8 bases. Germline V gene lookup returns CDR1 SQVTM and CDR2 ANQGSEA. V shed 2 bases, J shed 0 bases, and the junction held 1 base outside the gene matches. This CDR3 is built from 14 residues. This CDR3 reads CSVEQGASTDTQYF. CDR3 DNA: TGCAGCGTTGAACAGGGGGCGAGCACAGATACGCAGTATTTT.

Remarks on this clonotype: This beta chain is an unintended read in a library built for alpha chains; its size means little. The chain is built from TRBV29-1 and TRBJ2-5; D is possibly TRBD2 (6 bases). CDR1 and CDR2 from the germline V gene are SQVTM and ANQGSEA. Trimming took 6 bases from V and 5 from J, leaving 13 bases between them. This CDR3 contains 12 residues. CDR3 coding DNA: TGCAGCGTGGGGAGCGGGCTCGAGACCCAGTACTTC. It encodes CSVGSGLETQYF.

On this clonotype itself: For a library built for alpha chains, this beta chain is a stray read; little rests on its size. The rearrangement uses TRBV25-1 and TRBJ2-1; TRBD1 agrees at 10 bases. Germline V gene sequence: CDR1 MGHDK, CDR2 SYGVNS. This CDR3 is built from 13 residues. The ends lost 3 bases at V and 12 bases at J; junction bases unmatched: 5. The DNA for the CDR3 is TGTGCCAGCAGTGATGAAGGACAGGGGGGGCAGTTCTTC. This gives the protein CASSDEGQGGQFF.

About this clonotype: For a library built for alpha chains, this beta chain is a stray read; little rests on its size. The CDR3 loop reads CASSKGGHTFYEQYV. The DNA for the CDR3 is TGTGCCAGCAGCAAAGGGGGGCACACATTCTACGAGCAGTACGTC. The rearrangement uses TRBV21-1 and TRBJ2-7; the tabulated D call, TRBD1, remains unverified against the DNA. TRBV21-1 is classified as a pseudogene. CDR3 size: 15 residues.

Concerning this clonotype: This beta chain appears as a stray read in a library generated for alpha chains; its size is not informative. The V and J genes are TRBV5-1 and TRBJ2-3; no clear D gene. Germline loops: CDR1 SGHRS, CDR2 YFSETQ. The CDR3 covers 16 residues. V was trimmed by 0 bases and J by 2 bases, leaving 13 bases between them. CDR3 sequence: CASSLGSWDPTDTQYF. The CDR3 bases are TGCGCCAGCAGCTTGGGCTCGTGGGATCCCACAGATACGCAGTATTTT.

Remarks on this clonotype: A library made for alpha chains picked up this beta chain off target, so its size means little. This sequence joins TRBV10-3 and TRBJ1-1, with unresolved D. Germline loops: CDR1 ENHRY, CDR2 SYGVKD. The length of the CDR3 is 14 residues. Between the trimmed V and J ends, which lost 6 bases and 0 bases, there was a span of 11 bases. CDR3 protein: CAIRVFSMNTEAFF. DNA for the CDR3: TGTGCCATCAGGGTCTTCAGTATGAACACTGAAGCTTTCTTT.

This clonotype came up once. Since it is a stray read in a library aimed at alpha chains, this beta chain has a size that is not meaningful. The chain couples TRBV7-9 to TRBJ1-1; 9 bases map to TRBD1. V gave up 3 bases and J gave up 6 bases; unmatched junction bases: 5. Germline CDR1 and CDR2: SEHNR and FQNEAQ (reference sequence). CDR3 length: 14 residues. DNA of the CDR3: TGTGCCAGCAGCTTTGGACAGGGGCTCGCTGAAGCTTTCTTT. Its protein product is CASSFGQGLAEAFF.

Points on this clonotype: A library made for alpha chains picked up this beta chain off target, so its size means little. The CDR3 DNA reads as TGTGCCAGCAGCGTAGGGGCTGCGGGGGGCCGGTTTGAGACCCAGTACTTC. This sequence encodes CASSVGAAGGRFETQYF. The chain combines TRBV9 with TRBJ2-5; 8 bases fit TRBD2. This CDR3 has 17 amino acids. The germline CDR1 and CDR2 sequences are SGDLS and YYNGEE. Trimming took 0 bases from V and 5 from J; bases not matched to a gene: 12.

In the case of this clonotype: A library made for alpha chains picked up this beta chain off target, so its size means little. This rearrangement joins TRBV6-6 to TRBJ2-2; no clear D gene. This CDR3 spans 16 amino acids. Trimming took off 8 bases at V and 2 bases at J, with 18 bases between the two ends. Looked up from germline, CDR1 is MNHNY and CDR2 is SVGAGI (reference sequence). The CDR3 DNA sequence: TGTGCCAGCCCGAAACCGGGCCCCCTTAACACCGGGGAGCTGTTTTTT. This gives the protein CASPKPGPLNTGELFF.

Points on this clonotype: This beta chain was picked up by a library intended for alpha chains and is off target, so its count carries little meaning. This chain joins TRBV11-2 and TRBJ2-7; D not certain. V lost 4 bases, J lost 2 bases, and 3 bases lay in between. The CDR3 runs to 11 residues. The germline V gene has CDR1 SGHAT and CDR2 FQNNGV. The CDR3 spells CASSSPYEQYF. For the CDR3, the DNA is TGTGCCAGCAGCTCCCCCTACGAGCAGTACTTC.

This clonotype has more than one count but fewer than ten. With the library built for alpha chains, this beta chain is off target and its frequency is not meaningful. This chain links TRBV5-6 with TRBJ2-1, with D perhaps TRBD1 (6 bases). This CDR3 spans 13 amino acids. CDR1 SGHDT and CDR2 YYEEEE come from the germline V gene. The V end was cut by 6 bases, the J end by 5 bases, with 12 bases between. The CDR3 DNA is TGTGCCAGCACCCAGGGGCCTAACAATGAGCAGTTCTTC. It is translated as CASTQGPNNEQFF.

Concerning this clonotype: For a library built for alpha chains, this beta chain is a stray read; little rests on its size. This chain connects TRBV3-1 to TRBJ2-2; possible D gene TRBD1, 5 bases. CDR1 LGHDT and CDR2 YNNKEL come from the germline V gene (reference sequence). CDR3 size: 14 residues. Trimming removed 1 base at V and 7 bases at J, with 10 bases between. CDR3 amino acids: CASSQVKGVGELFF. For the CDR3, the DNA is TGTGCCAGCAGCCAAGTTAAAGGGGTCGGGGAGCTGTTTTTT.

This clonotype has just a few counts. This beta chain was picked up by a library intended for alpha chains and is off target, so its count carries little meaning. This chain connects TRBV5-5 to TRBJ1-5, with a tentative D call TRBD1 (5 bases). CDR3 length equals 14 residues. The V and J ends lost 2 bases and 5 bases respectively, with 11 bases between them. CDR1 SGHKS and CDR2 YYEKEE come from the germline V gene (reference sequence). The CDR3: CASSFTQGDQPQHF. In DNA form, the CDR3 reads TGTGCCAGCAGCTTTACGCAGGGCGATCAGCCCCAGCATTTT.

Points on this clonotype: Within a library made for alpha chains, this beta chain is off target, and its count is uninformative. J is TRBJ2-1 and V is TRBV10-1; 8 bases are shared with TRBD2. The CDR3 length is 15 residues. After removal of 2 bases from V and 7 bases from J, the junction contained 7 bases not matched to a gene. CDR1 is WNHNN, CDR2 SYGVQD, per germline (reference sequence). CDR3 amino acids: CASSEQAGVGNEQFF. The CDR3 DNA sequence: TGCGCCAGCAGTGAGCAAGCGGGAGTAGGGAATGAGCAGTTCTTC.

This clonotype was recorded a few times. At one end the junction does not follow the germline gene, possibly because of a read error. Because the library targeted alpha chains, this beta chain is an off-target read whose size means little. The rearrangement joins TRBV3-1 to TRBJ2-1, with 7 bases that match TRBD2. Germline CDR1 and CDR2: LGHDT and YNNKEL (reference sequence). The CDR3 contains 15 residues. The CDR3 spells CASRHGGSSYNEQFF. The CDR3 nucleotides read TGTGCCAGCCGCCACGGGGGGAGCTCCTACAATGAGCAGTTCTTC.

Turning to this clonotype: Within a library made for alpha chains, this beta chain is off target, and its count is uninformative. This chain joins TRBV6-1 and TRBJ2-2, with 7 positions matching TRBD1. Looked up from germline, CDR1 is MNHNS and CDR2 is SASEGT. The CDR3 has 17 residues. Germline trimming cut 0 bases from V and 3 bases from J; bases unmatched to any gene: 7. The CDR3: CASSEARWTGHTGELFF. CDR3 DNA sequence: TGTGCCAGCAGTGAAGCGCGTTGGACAGGTCACACCGGGGAGCTGTTTTTT.

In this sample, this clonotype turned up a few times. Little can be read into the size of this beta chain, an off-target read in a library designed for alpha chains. Written as DNA, the CDR3 is TGTGCCAGCAGCTCTCACAGGGGTTACTACGAGCAGTACGTC. This sequence encodes CASSSHRGYYEQYV. V usage is TRBV21-1 and J usage is TRBJ2-7; no check of the table's D call, TRBD1, against the DNA was made. TRBV21-1 is deemed a pseudogene. CDR3 size: 14 residues.

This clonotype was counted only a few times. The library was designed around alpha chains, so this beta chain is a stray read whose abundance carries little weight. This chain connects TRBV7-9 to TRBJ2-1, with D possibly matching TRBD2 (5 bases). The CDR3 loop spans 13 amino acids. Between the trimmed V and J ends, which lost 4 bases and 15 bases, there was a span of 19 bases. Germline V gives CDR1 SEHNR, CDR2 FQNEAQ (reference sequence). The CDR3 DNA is TGTGCCAGCAGCTCCCAAGAGAGGACTCGGCCGTTCTTC. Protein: CASSSQERTRPFF.

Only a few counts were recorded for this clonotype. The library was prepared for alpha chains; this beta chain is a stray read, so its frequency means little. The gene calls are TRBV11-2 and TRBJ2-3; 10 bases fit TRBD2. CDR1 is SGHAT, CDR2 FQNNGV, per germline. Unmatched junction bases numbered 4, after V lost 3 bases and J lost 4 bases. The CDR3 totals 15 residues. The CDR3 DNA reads TGTGCCAGCAGCTTGAGCGGGAGGGCCTCAGATACGCAGTATTTT. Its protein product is CASSLSGRASDTQYF.

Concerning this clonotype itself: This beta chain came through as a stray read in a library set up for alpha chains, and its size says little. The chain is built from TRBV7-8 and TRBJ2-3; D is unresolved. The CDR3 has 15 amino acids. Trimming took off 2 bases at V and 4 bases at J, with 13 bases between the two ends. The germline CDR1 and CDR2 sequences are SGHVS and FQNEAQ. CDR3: CASSLLWGVADTQYF. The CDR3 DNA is TGTGCCAGCAGCTTACTCTGGGGTGTAGCAGATACGCAGTATTTT.

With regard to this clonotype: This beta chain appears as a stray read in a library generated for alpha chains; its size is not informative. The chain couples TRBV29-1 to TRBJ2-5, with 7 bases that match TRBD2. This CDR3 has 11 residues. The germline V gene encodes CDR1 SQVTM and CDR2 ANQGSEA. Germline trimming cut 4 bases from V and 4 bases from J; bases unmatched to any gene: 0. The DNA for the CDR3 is TGCAGCGTTGCGGGGGGAGAGACCCAGTACTTC. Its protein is CSVAGGETQYF. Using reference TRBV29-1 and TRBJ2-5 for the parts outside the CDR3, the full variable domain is SAVISQKPSRDICQRGTSLTIQCQVDSQVTMMFWYRQQPGQSLTLIATANQGSEATYESGFVIDKFPISRPNLTFSTLTVSNMSPEDSSIYLCSVAGGETQYFGPGTRLLVL.

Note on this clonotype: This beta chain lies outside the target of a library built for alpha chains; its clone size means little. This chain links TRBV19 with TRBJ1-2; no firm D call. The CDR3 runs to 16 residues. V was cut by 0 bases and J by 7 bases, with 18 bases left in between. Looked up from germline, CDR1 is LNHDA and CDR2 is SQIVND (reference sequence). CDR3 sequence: CASSIDPGSPIGGYTF. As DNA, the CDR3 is TGTGCCAGTAGTATAGATCCTGGCAGTCCCATAGGTGGCTACACCTTC. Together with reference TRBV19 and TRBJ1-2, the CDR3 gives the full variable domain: DGGITQSPKYLFRKEGQNVTLSCEQNLNHDAMYWYRQDPGQGLRLIYYSQIVNDFQKGDIAEGYSVSREKKESFPLTVTSAQKNPTAFYLCASSIDPGSPIGGYTFGSGTRLTVV.

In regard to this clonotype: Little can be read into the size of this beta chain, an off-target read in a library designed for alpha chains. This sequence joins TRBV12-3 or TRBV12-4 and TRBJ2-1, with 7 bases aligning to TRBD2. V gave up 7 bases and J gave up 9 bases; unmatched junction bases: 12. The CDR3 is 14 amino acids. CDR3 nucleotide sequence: TGTGCCAGCAACCGGGACCCGGGGGGAGGTGAGCAGTTCTTC. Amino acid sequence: CASNRDPGGGEQFF.

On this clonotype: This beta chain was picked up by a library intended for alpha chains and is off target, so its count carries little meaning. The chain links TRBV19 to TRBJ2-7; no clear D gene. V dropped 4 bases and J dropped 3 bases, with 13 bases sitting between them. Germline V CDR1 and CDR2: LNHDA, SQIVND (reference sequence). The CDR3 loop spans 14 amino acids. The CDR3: CASSNLGINYEQYF. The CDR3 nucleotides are TGTGCCAGTAGTAATTTGGGGATCAACTACGAGCAGTACTTC.

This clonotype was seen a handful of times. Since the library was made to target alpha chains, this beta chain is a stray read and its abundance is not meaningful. CDR3 DNA: TGTGCCAGCAGCTTAGGGAACTACCAAGAGACCCAGTACTTC. Translated, it gives CASSLGNYQETQYF. The chain has TRBV7-6 and TRBJ2-5; D unresolved. V lost 1 base to trimming and J lost 0 bases, with 6 bases between them. Germline values: CDR1 SGHVS, CDR2 FNYEAQ. The CDR3 totals 14 residues.

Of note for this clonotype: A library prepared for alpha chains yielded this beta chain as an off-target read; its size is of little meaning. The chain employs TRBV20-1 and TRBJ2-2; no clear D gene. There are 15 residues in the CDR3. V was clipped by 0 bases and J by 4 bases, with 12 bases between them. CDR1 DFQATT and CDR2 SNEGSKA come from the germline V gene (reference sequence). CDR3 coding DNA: TGCAGTGCTAGAGATCAAACAGCAGGCACCGGGGAGCTGTTTTTT. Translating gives CSARDQTAGTGELFF.

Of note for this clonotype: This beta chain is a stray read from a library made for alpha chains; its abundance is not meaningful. As DNA, the CDR3 is TGTGCCAGCATCGTTACCGGGGAGCTGTTTTTT. Amino acid sequence: CASIVTGELFF. The chain joins TRBV7-9 to TRBJ2-2; D not certain. Trimming stripped 7 bases from V and 5 bases from J, with 5 bases between. CDR1 and CDR2 from the germline V gene are SEHNR and FQNEAQ (reference sequence). There are 11 residues in the CDR3.